This T cell receptor beta chain was identified during a study of human T cells and chemical hapten exposure. MiXCR was run by TCRdb on the RACE reads, yielding one entry per CDR3 protein. The table lists more than 300,000 distinct CDR3 sequences, approximately 5.8% of them singletons. The CDR3 loop spans 13 amino acids. V gave up 0 bases and J gave up 6 bases, with 9 bases separating them. The germline V gene encodes CDR1 SGHRS and CDR2 YFSETQ. The sample's time point: pre-sensitization, week 0. The treatment denotes: therapeutic diphenylcyclopropenone sensitization with weekly scalp DPC. This clonotype was detected ten times or more.

This sequence joins TRBV5-1 and TRBJ1-2; D unclear. This specimen was whole blood, taken in connection with sensitization to the hapten diphenylcyclopropenone (DPC). The TCR originated in a woman aged 18-35 years with alopecia areata. Some clones in this sample may be carry-over from other donors' samples. In nucleotides, the CDR3 is TGCGCCAGCAGCTTGGAGGCGGGCGATGGCTACACCTTC. Translation: CASSLEAGDGYTF.